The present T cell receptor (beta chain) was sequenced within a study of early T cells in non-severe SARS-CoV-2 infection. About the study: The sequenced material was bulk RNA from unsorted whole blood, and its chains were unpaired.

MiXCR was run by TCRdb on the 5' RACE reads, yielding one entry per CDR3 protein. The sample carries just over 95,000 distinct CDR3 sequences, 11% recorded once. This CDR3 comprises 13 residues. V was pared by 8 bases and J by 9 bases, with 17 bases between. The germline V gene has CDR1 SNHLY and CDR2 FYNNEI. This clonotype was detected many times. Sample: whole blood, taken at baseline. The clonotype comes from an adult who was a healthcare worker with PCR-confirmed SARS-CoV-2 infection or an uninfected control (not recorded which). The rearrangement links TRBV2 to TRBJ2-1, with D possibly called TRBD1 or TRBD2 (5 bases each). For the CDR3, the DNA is TGTGCCAGCGGAGAGGAATTTGGGGGTGAGCAGTTCTTC. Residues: CASGEEFGGEQFF.